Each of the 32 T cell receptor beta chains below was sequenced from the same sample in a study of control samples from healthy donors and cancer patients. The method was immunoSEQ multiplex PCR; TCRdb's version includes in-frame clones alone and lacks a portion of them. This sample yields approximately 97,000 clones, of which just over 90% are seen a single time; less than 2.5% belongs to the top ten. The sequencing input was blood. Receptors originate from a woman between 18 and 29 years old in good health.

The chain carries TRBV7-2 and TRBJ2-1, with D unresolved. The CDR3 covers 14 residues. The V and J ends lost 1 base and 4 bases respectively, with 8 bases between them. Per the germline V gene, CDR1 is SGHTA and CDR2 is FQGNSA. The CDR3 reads CASSLGAEYNEQFF. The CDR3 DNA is TGTGCCAGCAGCTTAGGGGCAGAGTACAATGAGCAGTTCTTC.

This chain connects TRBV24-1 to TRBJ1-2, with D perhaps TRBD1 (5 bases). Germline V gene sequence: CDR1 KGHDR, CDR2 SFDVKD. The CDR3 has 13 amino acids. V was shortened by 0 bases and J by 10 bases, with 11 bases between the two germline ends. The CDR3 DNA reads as TGTGCCACCAGTGATTTGCTACAGGATGTCTACACCTTC. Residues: CATSDLLQDVYTF.

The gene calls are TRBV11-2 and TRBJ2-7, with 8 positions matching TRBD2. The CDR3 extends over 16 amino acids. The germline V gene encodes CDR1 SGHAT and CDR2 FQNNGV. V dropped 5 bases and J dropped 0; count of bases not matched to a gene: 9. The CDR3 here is CASSPSSGKASYEQYF. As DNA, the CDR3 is TGTGCCAGCAGCCCGAGTAGCGGGAAGGCCTCCTACGAGCAGTACTTC.

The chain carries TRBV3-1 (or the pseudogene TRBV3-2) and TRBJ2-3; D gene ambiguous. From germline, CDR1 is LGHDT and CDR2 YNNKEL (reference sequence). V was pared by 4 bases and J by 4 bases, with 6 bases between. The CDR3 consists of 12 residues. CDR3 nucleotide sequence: TGTGCCAGCAGCCGACGGCCAGATACGCAGTATTTT. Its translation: CASSRRPDTQYF.

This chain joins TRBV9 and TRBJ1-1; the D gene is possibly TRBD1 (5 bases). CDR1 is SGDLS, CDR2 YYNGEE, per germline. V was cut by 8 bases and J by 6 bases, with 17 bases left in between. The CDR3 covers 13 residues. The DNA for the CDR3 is TGTGCCAGTTGGGACGGCCGTAGGGCTGAAGCTTTCTTT. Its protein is CASWDGRRAEAFF.

CDR3 in amino acids: CASSIPPTVGRNQPQHF. CDR3 DNA: TGTGCCAGTAGTATCCCCCCGACGGTGGGTCGCAATCAGCCCCAGCATTTT. The chain couples TRBV19 to TRBJ1-5; unclear D gene. Germline loops: CDR1 LNHDA, CDR2 SQIVND (reference sequence). The length of the CDR3 is 17 residues. V dropped 3 bases and J dropped 2 bases, with 17 bases sitting between them. The complete variable domain, with remaining parts taken from reference TRBV19 and TRBJ1-5, reads DGGITQSPKYLFRKEGQNVTLSCEQNLNHDAMYWYRQDPGQGLRLIYYSQIVNDFQKGDIAEGYSVSREKKESFPLTVTSAQKNPTAFYLCASSIPPTVGRNQPQHFGDGTRLSIL.

The CDR3 DNA sequence: TGCGCCAGCAGCTTTTGGGCAGGGGCGACGAACACTGAAGCTTTCTTT. It is translated as CASSFWAGATNTEAFF. The V gene is TRBV5-1, the J gene TRBJ1-1; perhaps TRBD1 as D (6 bases). The CDR3 consists of 16 residues. V shed 2 bases and J shed 1 base, with 15 bases lying between them. Germline assignment: CDR1 SGHRS and CDR2 YFSETQ.

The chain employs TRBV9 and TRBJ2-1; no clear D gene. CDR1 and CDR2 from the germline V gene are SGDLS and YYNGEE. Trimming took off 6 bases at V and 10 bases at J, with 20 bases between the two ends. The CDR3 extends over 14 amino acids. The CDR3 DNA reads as TGTGCCAGCAACCCCACCCCCGGGTTAGGCGAGCAGTTCTTC. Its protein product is CASNPTPGLGEQFF.

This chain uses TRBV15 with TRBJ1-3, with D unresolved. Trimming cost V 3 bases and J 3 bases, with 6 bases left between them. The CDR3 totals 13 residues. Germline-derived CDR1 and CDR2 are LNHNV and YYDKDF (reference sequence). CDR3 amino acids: CATSRDFGNTIYF. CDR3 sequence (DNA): TGTGCCACCAGCAGGGACTTTGGAAACACCATATATTTT.

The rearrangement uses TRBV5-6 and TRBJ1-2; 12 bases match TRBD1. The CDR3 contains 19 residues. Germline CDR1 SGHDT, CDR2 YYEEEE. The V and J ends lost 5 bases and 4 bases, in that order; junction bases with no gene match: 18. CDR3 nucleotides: TGTGCCAGCAGATTAATAGGCAGGGACAGGGGGCCGCGGGCCTATGGCTACACCTTC. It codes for CASRLIGRDRGPRAYGYTF. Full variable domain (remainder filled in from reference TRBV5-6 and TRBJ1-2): DAGVTQSPTHLIKTRGQQVTLRCSPKSGHDTVSWYQQALGQGPQFIFQYYEEEERQRGNFPDRFSGHQFPNYSSELNVNALLLGDSALYLCASRLIGRDRGPRAYGYTFGSGTRLTVV.

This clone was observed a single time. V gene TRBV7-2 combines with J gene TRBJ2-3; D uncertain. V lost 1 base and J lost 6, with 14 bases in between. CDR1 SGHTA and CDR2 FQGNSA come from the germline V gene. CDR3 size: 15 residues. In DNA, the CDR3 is TGTGCCAGCAGCTTAGGAACCGTTGGTGGGGATACGCAGTATTTT. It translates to CASSLGTVGGDTQYF.

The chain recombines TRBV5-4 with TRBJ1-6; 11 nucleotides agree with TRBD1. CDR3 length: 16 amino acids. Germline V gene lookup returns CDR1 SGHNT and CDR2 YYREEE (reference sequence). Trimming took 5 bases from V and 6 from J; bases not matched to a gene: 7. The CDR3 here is CASSTGTGGPNSPLHF. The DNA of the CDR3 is TGTGCCAGCAGTACTGGGACAGGGGGTCCTAATTCACCCCTCCACTTT. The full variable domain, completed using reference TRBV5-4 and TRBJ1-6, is ETGVTQSPTHLIKTRGQQVTLRCSSQSGHNTVSWYQQALGQGPQFIFQYYREEENGRGNFPPRFSGLQFPNYSSELNVNALELDDSALYLCASSTGTGGPNSPLHFGNGTRLTVT.

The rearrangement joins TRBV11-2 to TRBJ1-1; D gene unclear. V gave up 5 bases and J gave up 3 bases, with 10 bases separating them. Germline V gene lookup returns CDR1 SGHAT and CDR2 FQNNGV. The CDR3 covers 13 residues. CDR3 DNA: TGTGCCAGCAGCAAAAGGTGGGACACTGAAGCTTTCTTT. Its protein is CASSKRWDTEAFF.

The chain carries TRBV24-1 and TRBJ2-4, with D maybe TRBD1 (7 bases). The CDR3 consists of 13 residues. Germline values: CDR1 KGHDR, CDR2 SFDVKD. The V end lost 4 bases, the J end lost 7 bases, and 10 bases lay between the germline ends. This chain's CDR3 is CATSEQGRNIQYF. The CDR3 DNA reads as TGTGCCACCAGTGAACAGGGGAGGAACATTCAGTACTTC.

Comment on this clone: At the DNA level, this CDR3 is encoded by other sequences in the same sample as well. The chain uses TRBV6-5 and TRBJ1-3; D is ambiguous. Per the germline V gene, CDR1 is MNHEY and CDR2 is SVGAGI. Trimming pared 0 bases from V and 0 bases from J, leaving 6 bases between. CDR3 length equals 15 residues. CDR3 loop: CASSYSGGSGNTIYF. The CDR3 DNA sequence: TGTGCCAGCAGTTACTCGGGCGGCTCTGGAAACACCATATATTTT.

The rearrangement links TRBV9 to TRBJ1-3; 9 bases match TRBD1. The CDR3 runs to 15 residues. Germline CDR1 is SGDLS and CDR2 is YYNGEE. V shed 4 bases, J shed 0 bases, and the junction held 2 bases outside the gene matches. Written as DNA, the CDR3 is TGTGCCAGCAGCTGGACAGGGGACTCTGGAAACACCATATATTTT. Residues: CASSWTGDSGNTIYF. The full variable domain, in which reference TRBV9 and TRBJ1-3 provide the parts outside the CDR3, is DSGVTQTPKHLITATGQRVTLRCSPRSGDLSVYWYQQSLDQGLQFLIQYYNGEERAKGNILERFSAQQFPDLHSELNLSSLELGDSALYFCASSWTGDSGNTIYFGEGSWLTVV.

The CDR3 DNA reads TGTGCCAGCAGCCAGGGTACCGGGGAGCTGTTTTTT. Protein: CASSQGTGELFF. V gene TRBV12-3 or TRBV12-4 combines with J gene TRBJ2-2; possible D gene TRBD1, 5 bases. CDR3 length: 12 residues. Trimming removed 6 bases from V and 5 bases from J, with 7 bases in between.

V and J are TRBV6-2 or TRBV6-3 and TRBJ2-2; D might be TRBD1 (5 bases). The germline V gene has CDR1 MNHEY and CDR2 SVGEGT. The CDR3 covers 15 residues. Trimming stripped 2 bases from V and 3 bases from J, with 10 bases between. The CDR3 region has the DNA TGTGCCAGCAGTTACCCCGACAGTCACACCGGGGAGCTGTTTTTT. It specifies CASSYPDSHTGELFF.

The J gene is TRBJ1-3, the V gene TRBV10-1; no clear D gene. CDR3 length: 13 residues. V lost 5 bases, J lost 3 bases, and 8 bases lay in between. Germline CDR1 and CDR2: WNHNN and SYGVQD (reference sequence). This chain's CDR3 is CASSPDVGNTIYF. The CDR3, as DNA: TGCGCCAGCAGTCCGGACGTTGGAAACACCATATATTTT.

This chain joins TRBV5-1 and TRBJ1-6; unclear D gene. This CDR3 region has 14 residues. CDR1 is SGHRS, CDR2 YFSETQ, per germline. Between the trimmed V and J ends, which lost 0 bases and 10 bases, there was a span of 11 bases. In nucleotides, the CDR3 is TGCGCCAGCAGCTTGGGTTCCGTCGAATCACCCCTCCACTTT. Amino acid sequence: CASSLGSVESPLHF.

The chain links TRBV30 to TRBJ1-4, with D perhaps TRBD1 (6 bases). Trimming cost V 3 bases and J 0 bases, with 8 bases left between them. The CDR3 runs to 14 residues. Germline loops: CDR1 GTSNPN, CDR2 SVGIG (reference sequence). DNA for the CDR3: TGTGCCTGGAGCGGACAGACAACTAATGAAAAACTGTTTTTT. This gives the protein CAWSGQTTNEKLFF.

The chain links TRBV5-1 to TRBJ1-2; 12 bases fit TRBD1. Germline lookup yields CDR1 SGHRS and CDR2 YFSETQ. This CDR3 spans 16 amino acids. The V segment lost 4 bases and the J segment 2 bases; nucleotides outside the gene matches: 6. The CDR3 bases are TGCGCCAGCAGCGCCCCGGGACAGGGGGCAAACTATGGCTACACCTTC. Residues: CASSAPGQGANYGYTF. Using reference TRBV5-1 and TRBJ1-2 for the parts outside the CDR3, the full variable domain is KAGVTQTPRYLIKTRGQQVTLSCSPISGHRSVSWYQQTPGQGLQFLFEYFSETQRNKGNFPGRFSGRQFSNSRSEMNVSTLELGDSALYLCASSAPGQGANYGYTFGSGTRLTVV.

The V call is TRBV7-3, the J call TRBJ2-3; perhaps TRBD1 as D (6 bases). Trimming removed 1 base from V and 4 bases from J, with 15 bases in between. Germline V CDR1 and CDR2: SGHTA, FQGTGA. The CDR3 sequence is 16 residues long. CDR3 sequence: CASSLNPQGLADTQYF. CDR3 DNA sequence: TGTGCCAGCAGCTTAAATCCACAGGGCCTCGCAGATACGCAGTATTTT.

For the CDR3, the DNA is TGCAGCGTTGGGCAGGGCGGTCAGCCCCAGCATTTT. Protein product: CSVGQGGQPQHF. The chain uses TRBV29-1 and TRBJ1-5; a possible D gene is TRBD1 (5 bases). This CDR3 region has 12 residues. Trimming shortened V by 4 bases and J by 6 bases, and 10 bases separated the two germline ends. Germline-derived CDR1 and CDR2 are SQVTM and ANQGSEA.

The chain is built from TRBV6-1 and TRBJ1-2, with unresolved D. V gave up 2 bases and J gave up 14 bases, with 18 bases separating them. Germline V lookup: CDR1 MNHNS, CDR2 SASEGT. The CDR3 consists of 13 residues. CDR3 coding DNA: TGTGCCAGCAGTGAAAAAGGAGCGAGCGCCTGGACCTTC. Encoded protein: CASSEKGASAWTF.

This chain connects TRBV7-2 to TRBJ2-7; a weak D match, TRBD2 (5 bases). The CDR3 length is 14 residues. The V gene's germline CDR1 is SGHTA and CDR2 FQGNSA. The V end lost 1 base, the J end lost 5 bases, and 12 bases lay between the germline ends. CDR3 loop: CASSLELGLDEQYF. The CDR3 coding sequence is TGTGCCAGCAGCTTAGAACTAGGCCTCGACGAGCAGTACTTC.

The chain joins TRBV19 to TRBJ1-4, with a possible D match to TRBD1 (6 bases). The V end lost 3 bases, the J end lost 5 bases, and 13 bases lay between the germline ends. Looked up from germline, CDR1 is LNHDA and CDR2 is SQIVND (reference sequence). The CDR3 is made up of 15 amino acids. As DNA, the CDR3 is TGTGCCAGTAGTATTGATTGGGGGGCGAATGAAAAACTGTTTTTT. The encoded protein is CASSIDWGANEKLFF.

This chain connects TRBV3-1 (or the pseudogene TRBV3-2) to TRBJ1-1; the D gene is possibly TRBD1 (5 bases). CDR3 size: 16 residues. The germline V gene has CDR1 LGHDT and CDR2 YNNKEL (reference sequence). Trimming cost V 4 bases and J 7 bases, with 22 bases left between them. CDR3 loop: CASSPKMSSRDGEAFF. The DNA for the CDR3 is TGTGCCAGCAGCCCCAAGATGAGTAGCAGGGATGGTGAAGCTTTCTTT.

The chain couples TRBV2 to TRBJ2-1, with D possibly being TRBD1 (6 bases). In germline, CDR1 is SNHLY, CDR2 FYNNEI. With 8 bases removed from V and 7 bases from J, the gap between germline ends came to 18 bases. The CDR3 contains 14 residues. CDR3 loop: CASSGTRNLNEQFF. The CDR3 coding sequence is TGTGCCAGCTCCGGGACAAGAAATTTAAATGAGCAGTTCTTC.

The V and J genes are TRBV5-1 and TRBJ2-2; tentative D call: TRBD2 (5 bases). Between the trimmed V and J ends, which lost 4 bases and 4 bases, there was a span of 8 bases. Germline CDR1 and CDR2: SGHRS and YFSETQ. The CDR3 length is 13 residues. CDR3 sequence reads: CASSLLVTGELFF. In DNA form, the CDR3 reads TGCGCCAGCAGCCTACTAGTCACCGGGGAGCTGTTTTTT.

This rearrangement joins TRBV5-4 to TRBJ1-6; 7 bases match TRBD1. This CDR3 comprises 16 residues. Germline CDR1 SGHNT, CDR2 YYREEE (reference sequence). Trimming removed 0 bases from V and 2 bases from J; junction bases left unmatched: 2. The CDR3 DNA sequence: TGTGCCAGCAGCTTGGGAGGGACAGCCTATAATTCACCCCTCCACTTT. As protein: CASSLGGTAYNSPLHF.

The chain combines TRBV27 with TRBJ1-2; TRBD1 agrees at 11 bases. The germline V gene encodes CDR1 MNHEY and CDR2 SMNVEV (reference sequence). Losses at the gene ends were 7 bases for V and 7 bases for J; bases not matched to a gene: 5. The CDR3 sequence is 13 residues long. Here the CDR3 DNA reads TGTGCCAGCACCCGGACAGGGGGCACTGGCTACACCTTC. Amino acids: CASTRTGGTGYTF.